This T cell receptor beta chain originates from a study of shared clonotypes between healthy human individuals (dated by TCRdb to the early 2020s). For context, the study as a whole: Two women and a few men aged 18 to 49 years were included in the cohort. For each donor, three plates each were used for CD4 naive and CD4 memory, two plates were used for CD8 naive, and one plate was used for CD8 memory. To estimate repertoire size and how much clonotype sharing occurs between individuals, the study deeply sequenced the blood TCR repertoires of 5 or 6 healthy adults. Different laboratories and diverse techniques were used to prepare libraries and sequence TCR repertoires, to increase sequencing depth and limit assay-specific biases. Between about 0.94 and 8.9 billion PBMCs per donor were obtained by leukapheresis. Overall study results and their limits: Approximately 4.8% of naive CD4, 3.5% of naive CD8, about 2.1% of memory CD4, and around 0.42% of memory CD8 clonotypes were shared across a few donors. Because the study included a small number of donors, the genetic and exposure-history diversity represented was limited. Pairwise subsampling indicated that sequencing depth was expected to affect the degree of clonotype sharing among donors. Clonotypes shared by all four sorted-subset donors showed higher generation probabilities than non-shared clonotypes. Only blood was sampled, and tissue TCR repertoires likely differ from those in blood. Estimated clonotype richness was generally larger for naive than for memory subsets. Rarefaction of sorted-subset datasets indicated incomplete sequencing despite the large sequencing depth.

As regards this clone: The clone's antigen remains unknown. No much larger clone is present one base from it, and per-base qualities are unavailable.

From V the trimming removes 4 bases and from J it removes 3 bases, while the gene matches leave 3 bases of the junction unaccounted for. The CDR3 runs 13 amino acids, cysteine and phenylalanine included. The retained sequence is limited to the CDR3, 39 bases, with the frame set at the first base. CDR1 is given as KGHSH and CDR2 as LQKENI, both from the germline V gene. The donors were healthy, HIV-negative adults who had no recently reported acute infections or vaccinations. Every donor was a Caucasian adult residing in Nashville, Tennessee, USA. CD4+ T cells were enriched by magnetic negative selection, after which naive cells were positively selected on CD45RA and the negative fraction was taken as the memory subset. Blood was collected by leukapheresis, and PBMCs were isolated by Ficoll-Histopaque density gradient centrifugation and then cryopreserved in liquid nitrogen vapor phase. Purity and quantity of every magnetically sorted T cell population were checked by analytical flow cytometry. Genomic DNA was isolated from every sorted fraction and measured by UV absorbance on a Nanodrop 2000c.

TCR CDR3 regions were amplified from genomic DNA by multiplex PCR using the deep immunoSEQ assay. Extracted genomic DNA from each cell subset was distributed evenly across all wells of several immunoSEQ 96-well plates, and each plate was treated as a replicate. For sorted subsets, around 200 ng genomic DNA, equal to some 30,000 T cell genomes, was loaded into each replicate PCR. Purified libraries were quantified with a Qubit 3.0 fluorometer, sized on a Bioanalyzer 2100, and re-quantified with the KAPA Library Quantification kit. A separate single-read 150-cycle Illumina NextSeq 550 flow cell was used to sequence each immunoSEQ 96-well plate. Regarding the original processing steps: Because the immunoSEQ output included only junctional sequences and no quality scores, the filtering could not be the same as the filtering used for full-length reads. Sequences were annotated with PyIR, a Python wrapper for IgBLAST v1.9, using IMGT germline references to assign V/J genes and CDR3. Reads with weak V/J assignments (E-value above 1e-6), missing CDR3, stop codons, out-of-frame junctions, or ambiguous translated residues were removed. V3J clonotypes were defined as sequences sharing the same inferred V gene, J gene, and CDR3 amino acid sequence. To compute the percentage overlap between repertoires, the number of shared unique clonotypes was divided by the size of the smaller repertoire. Repertoire richness was assessed with RTK rarefaction, the Chao1 estimator, and Recon v2.1 estimates of unobserved clonotypes. OLGA was used to compute generation probabilities for all TCRbeta clonotypes that the gDNA method yielded from a handful of donors. TCRdb holds this immuneACCESS table with in-frame rearrangements only. Some clones are missing; in checked studies, unresolved V genes explain under half, and the rest has no known cause. The V and J calls and clone size come from that table; D and trimming were worked out from the DNA. The table for this sample lists roughly 1,100,000 clones; more than 60% of them were counted only once. Roughly 1.5% of the sample is in the top ten clones.

Sequencing input: memory CD4+ T cells sorted from blood. In the paper's terms, the cell subset or site label means: CD45RA-negative fraction. The receptor was derived from a man younger than 35 in good health. The V and J genes are TRBV18 and TRBJ2-7; 7 of the junction bases match TRBD1. The sequenced DNA: TGTGCCAGCTCACGGGCAGGGGGCTACGAGCAGTACTTC. The encoded protein is CASSRAGGYEQYF.